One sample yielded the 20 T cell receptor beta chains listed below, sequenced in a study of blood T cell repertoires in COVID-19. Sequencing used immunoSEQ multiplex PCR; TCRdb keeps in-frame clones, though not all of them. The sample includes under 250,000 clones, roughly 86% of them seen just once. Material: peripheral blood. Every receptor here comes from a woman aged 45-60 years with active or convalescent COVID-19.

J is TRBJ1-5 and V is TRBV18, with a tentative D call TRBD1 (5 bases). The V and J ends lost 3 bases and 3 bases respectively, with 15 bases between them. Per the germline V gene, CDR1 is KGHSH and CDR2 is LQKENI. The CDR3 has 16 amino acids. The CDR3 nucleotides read TGTGCCAGCTCACCTACATGGCAGGGTCACAATCAGCCCCAGCATTTT. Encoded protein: CASSPTWQGHNQPQHF. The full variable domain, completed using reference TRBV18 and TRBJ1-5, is NAGVMQNPRHLVRRRGQEARLRCSPMKGHSHVYWYRQLPEEGLKFMVYLQKENIIDESGMPKERFSAEFPKEGPSILRIQQVVRGDSAAYFCASSPTWQGHNQPQHFGDGTRLSIL.

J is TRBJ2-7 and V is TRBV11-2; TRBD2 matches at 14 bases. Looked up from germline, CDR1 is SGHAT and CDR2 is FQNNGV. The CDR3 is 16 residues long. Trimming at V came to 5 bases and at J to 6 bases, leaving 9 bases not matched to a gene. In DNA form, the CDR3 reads TGTGCCAGCAGCCAAGGGACTAGCGGGAGAGGTAGCGAGCAGTACTTC. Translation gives CASSQGTSGRGSEQYF.

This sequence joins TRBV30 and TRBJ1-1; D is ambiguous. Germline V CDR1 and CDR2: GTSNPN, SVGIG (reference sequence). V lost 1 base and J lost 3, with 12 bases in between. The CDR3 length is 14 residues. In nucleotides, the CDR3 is TGTGCCTGGAGTGGACTGAGTGTGGACACTGAAGCTTTCTTT. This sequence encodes CAWSGLSVDTEAFF.

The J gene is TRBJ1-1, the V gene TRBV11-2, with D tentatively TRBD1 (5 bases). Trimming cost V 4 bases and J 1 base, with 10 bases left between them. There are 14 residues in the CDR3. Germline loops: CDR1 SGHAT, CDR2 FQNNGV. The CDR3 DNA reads TGTGCCAGCAGCTCCTACAGGTCGAACACTGAAGCTTTCTTT. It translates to CASSSYRSNTEAFF.

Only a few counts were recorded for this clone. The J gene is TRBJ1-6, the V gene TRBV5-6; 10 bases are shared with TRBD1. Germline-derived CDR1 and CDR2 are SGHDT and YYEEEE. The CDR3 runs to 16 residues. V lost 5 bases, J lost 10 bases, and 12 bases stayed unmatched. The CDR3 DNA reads TGTGCCAGCAGACAACGCAGACAGGGGGCAAGCTCACCCCTCCACTTT. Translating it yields CASRQRRQGASSPLHF.

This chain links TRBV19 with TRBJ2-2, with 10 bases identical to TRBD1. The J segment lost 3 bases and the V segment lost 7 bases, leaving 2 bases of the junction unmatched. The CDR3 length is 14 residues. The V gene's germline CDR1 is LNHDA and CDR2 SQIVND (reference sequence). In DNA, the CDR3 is TGTGCCAGTAAAGGGACAGGGGACACCGGGGAGCTGTTTTTT. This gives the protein CASKGTGDTGELFF.

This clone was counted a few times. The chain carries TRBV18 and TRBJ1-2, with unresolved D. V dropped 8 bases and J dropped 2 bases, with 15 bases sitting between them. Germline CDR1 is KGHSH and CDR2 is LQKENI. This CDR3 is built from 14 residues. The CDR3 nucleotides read TGTGCCAGCGCAAGAGGGCAGTTAAACTATGGCTACACCTTC. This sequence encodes CASARGQLNYGYTF. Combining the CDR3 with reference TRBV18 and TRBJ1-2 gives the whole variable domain NAGVMQNPRHLVRRRGQEARLRCSPMKGHSHVYWYRQLPEEGLKFMVYLQKENIIDESGMPKERFSAEFPKEGPSILRIQQVVRGDSAAYFCASARGQLNYGYTFGSGTRLTVV.

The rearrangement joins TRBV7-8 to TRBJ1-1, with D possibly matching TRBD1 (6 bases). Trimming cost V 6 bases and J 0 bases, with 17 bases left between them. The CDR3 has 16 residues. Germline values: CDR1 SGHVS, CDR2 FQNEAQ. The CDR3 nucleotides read TGTGCCAGCAGGGGTGGCGGGGGGCTTATGAACACTGAAGCTTTCTTT. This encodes CASRGGGGLMNTEAFF.

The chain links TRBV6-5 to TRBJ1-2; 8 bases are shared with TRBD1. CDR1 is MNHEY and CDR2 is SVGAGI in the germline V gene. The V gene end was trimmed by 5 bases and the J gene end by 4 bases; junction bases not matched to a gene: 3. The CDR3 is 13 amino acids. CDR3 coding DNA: TGTGCCAGCAGTCCAGGGGGCCCCTATGGCTACACCTTC. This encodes CASSPGGPYGYTF.

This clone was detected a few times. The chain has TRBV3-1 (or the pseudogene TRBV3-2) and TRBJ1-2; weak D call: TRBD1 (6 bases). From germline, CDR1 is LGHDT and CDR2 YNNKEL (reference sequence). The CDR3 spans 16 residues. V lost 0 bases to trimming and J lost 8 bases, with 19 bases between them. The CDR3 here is CASSQDRAGAHIGYTF. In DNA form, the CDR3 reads TGTGCCAGCAGCCAAGATAGGGCAGGGGCCCATATCGGCTACACCTTC.

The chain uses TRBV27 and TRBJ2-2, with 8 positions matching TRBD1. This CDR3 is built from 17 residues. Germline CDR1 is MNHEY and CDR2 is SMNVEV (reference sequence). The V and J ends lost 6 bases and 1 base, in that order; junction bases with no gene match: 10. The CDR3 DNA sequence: TGTGCCAGCAGGCCGCCCGCCGGGACAGGGAACACCGGGGAGCTGTTTTTT. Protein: CASRPPAGTGNTGELFF.

The CDR3 bases are TGTGCCAGCAGTTTAAGGGGACAAATCTATAATTCACCCCTCCACTTT. Its protein product is CASSLRGQIYNSPLHF. The chain joins TRBV27 to TRBJ1-6, with TRBD1 as a possible D gene (6 bases). The germline CDR1 and CDR2 sequences are MNHEY and SMNVEV (reference sequence). The CDR3 is made up of 16 amino acids. V was clipped by 2 bases and J by 3 bases, with 11 bases between them.

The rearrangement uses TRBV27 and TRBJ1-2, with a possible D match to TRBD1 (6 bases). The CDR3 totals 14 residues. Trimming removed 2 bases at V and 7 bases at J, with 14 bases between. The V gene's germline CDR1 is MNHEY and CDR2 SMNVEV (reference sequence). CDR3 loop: CASSLTGLSLGYTF. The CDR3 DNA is TGTGCCAGCAGTTTAACAGGGCTTTCGCTTGGCTACACCTTC.

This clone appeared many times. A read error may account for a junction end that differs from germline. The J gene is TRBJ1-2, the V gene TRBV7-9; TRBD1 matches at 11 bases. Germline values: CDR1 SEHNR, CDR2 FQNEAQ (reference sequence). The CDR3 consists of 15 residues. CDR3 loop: CASTLGQGASRGYTF. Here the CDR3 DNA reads TGTGCCAGCACCTTAGGACAGGGGGCTTCTCGGGGCTACACCTTC.

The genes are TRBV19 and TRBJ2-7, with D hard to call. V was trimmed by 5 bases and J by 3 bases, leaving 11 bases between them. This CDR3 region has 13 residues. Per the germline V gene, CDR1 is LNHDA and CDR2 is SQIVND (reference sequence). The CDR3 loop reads CASSSGRNYEQYF. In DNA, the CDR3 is TGTGCCAGTAGTTCAGGCAGGAACTACGAGCAGTACTTC.

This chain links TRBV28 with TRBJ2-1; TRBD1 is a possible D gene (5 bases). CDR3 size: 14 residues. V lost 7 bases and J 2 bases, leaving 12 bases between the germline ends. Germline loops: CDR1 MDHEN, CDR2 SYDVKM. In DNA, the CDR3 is TGTGCCAGCATGTGGCAGGGTGCCTACAATGAGCAGTTCTTC. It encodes CASMWQGAYNEQFF.

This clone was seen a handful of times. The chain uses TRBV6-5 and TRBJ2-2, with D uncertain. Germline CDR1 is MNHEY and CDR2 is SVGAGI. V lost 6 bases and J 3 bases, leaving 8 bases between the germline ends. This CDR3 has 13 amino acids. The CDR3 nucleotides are TGTGCCAGCAGGCTATCTCACACCGGGGAGCTGTTTTTT. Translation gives CASRLSHTGELFF.

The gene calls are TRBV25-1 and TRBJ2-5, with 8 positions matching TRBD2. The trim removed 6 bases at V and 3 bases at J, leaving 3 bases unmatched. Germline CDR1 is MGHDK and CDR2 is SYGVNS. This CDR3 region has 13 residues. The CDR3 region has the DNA TGTGCCAGCAGGGGAGCGGGGGAAGAGACCCAGTACTTC. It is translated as CASRGAGEETQYF.

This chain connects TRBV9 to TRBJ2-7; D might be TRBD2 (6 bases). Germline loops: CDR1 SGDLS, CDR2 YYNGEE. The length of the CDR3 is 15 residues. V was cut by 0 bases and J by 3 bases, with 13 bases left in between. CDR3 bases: TGTGCCAGCAGCGTAGGGGGTAGCGGAGTCTACGAGCAGTACTTC. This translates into CASSVGGSGVYEQYF.

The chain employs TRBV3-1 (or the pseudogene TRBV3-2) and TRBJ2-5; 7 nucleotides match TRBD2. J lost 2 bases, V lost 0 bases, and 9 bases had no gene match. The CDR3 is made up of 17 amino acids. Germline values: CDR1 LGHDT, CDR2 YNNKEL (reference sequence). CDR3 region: CASSQDEGAGLQETQYF. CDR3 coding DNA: TGTGCCAGCAGCCAAGATGAAGGGGCGGGACTACAAGAGACCCAGTACTTC.